This TCR beta chain appears in the sequencing data of a study of T cell changes during pregnancy in multiple sclerosis. Profiling relied on immunoSEQ multiplex PCR, and the TCRdb table lists in-frame clones only, not all of them. The repertoire consists of around 57,000 clones, with roughly 89% occurring once and the leading ten covering 2.2%. Germline V gene sequence: CDR1 LNHDA, CDR2 SQIVND (reference sequence). Germline trimming cut 6 bases from V and 4 bases from J; bases unmatched to any gene: 7. The CDR3 loop spans 14 amino acids. This receptor was identified in a female donor in good health, enrolled as a control in a pregnancy study. The sequenced sample was peripheral blood, obtained in the third trimester of pregnancy. V gene TRBV19 combines with J gene TRBJ1-1; TRBD1 matches 8 bases. The CDR3 bases are TGTGCCAGTAGGGACAGGGAGGGTAGCACTGAAGCTTTCTTT. Protein: CASRDREGSTEAFF.